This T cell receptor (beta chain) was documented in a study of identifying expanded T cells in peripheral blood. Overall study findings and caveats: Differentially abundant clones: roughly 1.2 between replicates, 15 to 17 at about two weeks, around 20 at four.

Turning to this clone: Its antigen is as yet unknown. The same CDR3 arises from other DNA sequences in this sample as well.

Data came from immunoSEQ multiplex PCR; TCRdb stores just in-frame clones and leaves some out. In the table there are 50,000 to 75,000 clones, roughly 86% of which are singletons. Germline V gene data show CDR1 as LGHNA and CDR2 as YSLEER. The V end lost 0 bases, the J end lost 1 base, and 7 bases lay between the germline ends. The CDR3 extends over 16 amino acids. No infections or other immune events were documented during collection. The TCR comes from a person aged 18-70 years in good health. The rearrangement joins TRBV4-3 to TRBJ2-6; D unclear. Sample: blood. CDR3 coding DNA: TGCGCCAGCAGCCAAGAGGAAGGGTCTGGGGCCAACGTCCTGACTTTC. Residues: CASSQEEGSGANVLTF.